A single sample is the source of the 7 T cell receptor beta chains below, sequenced in a study of T cells in Graves' hyperthyroidism and ophthalmopathy. Template material for amplifying TCR beta CDR3 regions consisted of RNA transcripts. Using the HTBI primer set, a first-round RT-PCR was run on the TCR CDR3. TCRdb re-analysed the multiplex PCR reads in MiXCR, keeping a single row per CDR3 protein. The sample gives 450,000 to 600,000 distinct CDR3 sequences, less than 15% of which show up once; about 15% is in the top ten. Sequenced material: blood. Every receptor here comes from a woman aged 40 to 49 with Graves' hyperthyroidism.

This chain links TRBV5-8 with TRBJ2-7; tentatively, D is TRBD1 (5 bases). Germline V gene data show CDR1 as SGHTS and CDR2 as YDEGEE. The V end was cut by 5 bases, the J end by 6 bases, with 12 bases between. CDR3 length: 12 residues. The CDR3 reads CASSSLQGEQYF. Here the CDR3 DNA reads TGTGCCAGCAGTTCACTCCAGGGCGAGCAGTACTTC.

This clonotype was picked up a small number of times. This rearrangement joins TRBV6-1 to TRBJ2-1; 7 nucleotides line up with TRBD1. CDR1 is MNHNS, CDR2 SASEGT, per germline. CDR3 length: 16 amino acids. With 5 bases clipped from V and 3 bases from J, the junction kept 10 bases outside the gene matches. CDR3 amino acids: CASSRQGRTLYNEQFF. The CDR3 DNA reads TGTGCCAGCAGTCGACAGGGCCGCACCCTCTACAATGAGCAGTTCTTC.

This clonotype occurred many times. This chain links TRBV9 with TRBJ2-1; unclear D gene. The CDR3 spans 13 residues. Germline CDR1 SGDLS, CDR2 YYNGEE. The V end was cut by 4 bases, the J end by 2 bases, with 7 bases between. The CDR3, as DNA: TGTGCCAGCAGCAAAGGGACCTACAATGAGCAGTTCTTC. Protein: CASSKGTYNEQFF.

This clonotype was seen at least ten times. This rearrangement joins TRBV28 to TRBJ2-5; 7 bases map to TRBD1. Trimming removed 4 bases from V and 4 bases from J; junction bases left unmatched: 6. Germline loops: CDR1 MDHEN, CDR2 SYDVKM. This CDR3 has 14 amino acids. The CDR3 coding sequence is TGTGCCAGCAGTTCGACAGGGCCGCTAGAGACCCAGTACTTC. It encodes CASSSTGPLETQYF.

This clonotype occurred many times. This chain joins TRBV28 and TRBJ2-1, with TRBD1 identical over 8 bases. Germline lookup yields CDR1 MDHEN and CDR2 SYDVKM. Germline trimming cut 1 base from V and 3 bases from J; bases unmatched to any gene: 2. CDR3 length equals 15 residues. CDR3 loop: CASSLSGGNYNEQFF. The CDR3 region has the DNA TGTGCCAGCAGTTTATCAGGGGGCAACTACAATGAGCAGTTCTTC.

This clonotype was counted ten times or more. This chain connects TRBV27 to TRBJ2-7; D gene uncertain. V was pared by 8 bases and J by 5 bases, with 16 bases between. Germline assignment: CDR1 MNHEY and CDR2 SMNVEV (reference sequence). The CDR3 sequence is 13 residues long. The CDR3 sequence is CASQGPPLNEQYF. The CDR3 DNA follows: TGTGCCAGCCAAGGCCCACCTCTTAACGAGCAGTACTTC.

This clonotype has a count of ten or more. The chain links TRBV7-2 to TRBJ1-2, with 8 bases that match TRBD1. V dropped 1 base and J dropped 3; count of bases not matched to a gene: 4. Germline V gives CDR1 SGHTA, CDR2 FQGNSA. The CDR3 sequence is 15 residues long. CDR3 sequence: CASSLEGGQDYGYTF. CDR3 nucleotides: TGTGCCAGCAGCTTAGAAGGGGGACAGGACTATGGCTACACCTTC.